These 12 T cell receptor beta chains came from one sample sequenced in a study of cytomegalovirus exposure and HLA in healthy donors. The PCR contained 60 Vbeta and 13 Jbeta primers. Sequencing used immunoSEQ multiplex PCR; TCRdb keeps in-frame clones, though not all of them. There are about 180,000 clones in the sample; roughly four fifths occur only once, and 2% to 2.5% lies in the top ten. Sequencing used PBMCs. The origin of the receptors is a woman between 25 and 40 years old in good health and CMV-seronegative.

This chain connects TRBV19 to TRBJ2-7; TRBD1 might be the D (6 bases). Looked up from germline, CDR1 is LNHDA and CDR2 is SQIVND (reference sequence). The length of the CDR3 is 15 residues. Between the trimmed V and J ends, which lost 5 bases and 0 bases, there was a span of 14 bases. The CDR3 spells CASSQLTGNSYEQYF. In DNA form, the CDR3 reads TGTGCCAGTAGTCAACTCACAGGGAACTCCTACGAGCAGTACTTC.

This clone occurred a few times. The V and J genes are TRBV4-1 and TRBJ2-7, with TRBD2 matching over 8 bases. From germline, CDR1 is MGHRA and CDR2 YSYEKL. This CDR3 has 15 amino acids. The V segment lost 1 base and the J segment 0 bases; nucleotides outside the gene matches: 2. CDR3 in amino acids: CASSQAGTSSYEQYF. The DNA of the CDR3 is TGCGCCAGCAGCCAAGCCGGGACTAGCTCCTACGAGCAGTACTTC.

This chain uses TRBV7-9 with TRBJ1-5, with 8 nucleotides matching TRBD1. Trimming removed 3 bases from V and 7 bases from J; junction bases left unmatched: 11. CDR1 SEHNR and CDR2 FQNEAQ come from the germline V gene (reference sequence). The CDR3 contains 16 residues. In nucleotides, the CDR3 is TGTGCCAGCAGCTTGTTCCCGGACAGGGCCGACCAGCCCCAGCATTTT. Its translation is CASSLFPDRADQPQHF.

As for this clone: This likely comes from a read error, as the CDR3 has no conserved phenylalanine or tryptophan at its end. The chain couples TRBV28 to TRBJ1-1; 7 bases are a match to TRBD1. This CDR3 has 14 amino acids. With V trimmed by 3 bases and J by 5 bases, 6 bases remained unmatched. Germline V lookup: CDR1 MDHEN, CDR2 SYDVKM. The CDR3 reads CASSLEGASTEAFC. CDR3 bases: TGTGCCAGCAGTTTGGAGGGGGCCAGTACTGAAGCTTTCTGT.

CDR3 DNA: TGTGCCAGCAGCCTGACAGGGAGTTCCTACAATGAGCAGTTCTTC. Translation gives CASSLTGSSYNEQFF. The chain carries TRBV27 and TRBJ2-1, with TRBD1 matching over 7 bases. V shed 6 bases and J 1 base; nucleotides not matched to a gene: 6. This CDR3 is 15 amino acids long. Germline lookup yields CDR1 MNHEY and CDR2 SMNVEV (reference sequence).

The chain links TRBV27 to TRBJ2-5; 10 nucleotides line up with TRBD2. The ends lost 0 bases at V and 2 bases at J; junction bases unmatched: 3. This CDR3 has 16 residues. From germline, CDR1 is MNHEY and CDR2 SMNVEV (reference sequence). CDR3 amino acids: CASSLSPAGGQETQYF. The CDR3, as DNA: TGTGCCAGCAGTTTATCTCCAGCGGGGGGGCAAGAGACCCAGTACTTC.

This clone was seen only once. V is TRBV6-5 and J is TRBJ2-2, with D possibly TRBD2 on 6 matching bases. The germline gives CDR1 MNHEY, CDR2 SVGAGI. Trimming pared 1 base from V and 3 bases from J, leaving 6 bases between. The CDR3 totals 14 residues. The CDR3 DNA sequence: TGTGCCAGCAGTTACTGGGGGGACACCGGGGAGCTGTTTTTT. Residues: CASSYWGDTGELFF.

This clone came up a few times. The chain uses TRBV9 and TRBJ1-4; a weak D match, TRBD1 (6 bases). The CDR3 extends over 15 amino acids. Per the germline V gene, CDR1 is SGDLS and CDR2 is YYNGEE. Trimming shortened V by 0 bases and J by 5 bases, and 11 bases separated the two germline ends. DNA of the CDR3: TGTGCCAGCAGCGTAGAAGGGGACAAGAATGAAAAACTGTTTTTT. Translating gives CASSVEGDKNEKLFF.

The chain couples TRBV7-2 to TRBJ2-7, with D perhaps matching TRBD1 (6 bases). This CDR3 has 14 residues. CDR1 is SGHTA and CDR2 is FQGNSA in the germline V gene. Trimming pared 7 bases from V and 6 bases from J, leaving 19 bases between. The CDR3 DNA follows: TGTGCCAGCACTTTTAATGCAGGGGTTGGCGAGCAGTACTTC. Its translation: CASTFNAGVGEQYF.

The CDR3 coding sequence is TGTGCCAGCAGCGGGGGACTAGCTGGGGAGCTGTTTTTT. Translation: CASSGGLAGELFF. The chain is built from TRBV9 and TRBJ2-2, with TRBD2 identical over 9 bases. This CDR3 comprises 13 residues. Germline trimming cut 3 bases from V and 8 bases from J; bases unmatched to any gene: 2. Germline CDR1 reads SGDLS; CDR2 reads YYNGEE.

The chain uses TRBV19 and TRBJ1-5, with 9 bases that match TRBD1. The J segment lost 6 bases and the V segment lost 3 bases, leaving 6 bases of the junction unmatched. Germline CDR1 is LNHDA and CDR2 is SQIVND (reference sequence). The CDR3 has 15 residues. CDR3 nucleotides: TGTGCCAGTAGTATGGGGACAGGGATGGGTCAGCCCCAGCATTTT. This gives the protein CASSMGTGMGQPQHF.

V usage is TRBV4-3 and J usage is TRBJ2-1, with D tentatively TRBD2 (5 bases). From germline, CDR1 is LGHNA and CDR2 YSLEER. The CDR3 runs 15 residues. The V gene lost 1 base and the J gene lost 2 bases, with 9 bases spanning the gap. CDR3 in amino acids: CASSQGAGTYNEQFF. The DNA for the CDR3 is TGCGCCAGCAGCCAAGGGGCGGGTACCTACAATGAGCAGTTCTTC.